This passage covers 5 T cell receptor beta chains from one sample sequenced in a study of blood T cell repertoires in COVID-19. The method was immunoSEQ multiplex PCR; TCRdb's version includes in-frame clones alone and lacks a portion of them. The sample lists 210,000 or so clones, just under 80% seen once, with 2.5% to 3% in the top ten. The sample consisted of peripheral blood. The source of these receptors is a woman at least 80 years old with active or convalescent COVID-19.

The rearrangement uses TRBV4-1 and TRBJ2-3; 15 bases agree with TRBD2. CDR1 MGHRA and CDR2 YSYEKL come from the germline V gene. V lost 1 base and J lost 2; bases outside the gene matches: 10. CDR3 size: 20 residues. CDR3: CASSQGAFGTSGGSTDTQYF. The DNA of the CDR3 is TGCGCCAGCAGCCAAGGAGCTTTTGGGACTAGCGGGGGGTCCACAGATACGCAGTATTTT.

A single count supports this clone. This chain joins TRBV10-2 and TRBJ2-5, with 14 bases fitting TRBD2. CDR3 length: 15 amino acids. Germline values: CDR1 WSHSY, CDR2 SAAADI. J lost 6 bases, V lost 8 bases, and 8 bases had no gene match. CDR3 DNA: TGCGCCAGCTCGACTAGCGGGGGGGCCTCTCAGACCCAGTACTTC. Residues: CASSTSGGASQTQYF.

Here the CDR3 reads CASSPLGDRGEGYTF. The CDR3 DNA follows: TGCGCCAGCAGCCCGCTAGGGGACAGGGGGGAGGGCTACACCTTC. The gene calls are TRBV4-1 and TRBJ1-2, with 11 positions matching TRBD1. Unmatched junction bases numbered 9, after V lost 4 bases and J lost 8 bases. This CDR3 has 15 amino acids. Germline V gene lookup returns CDR1 MGHRA and CDR2 YSYEKL.

The rearrangement uses TRBV6-5 and TRBJ1-5, with D possibly being TRBD1 (5 bases). Trimming stripped 4 bases from V and 4 bases from J, with 17 bases between. This CDR3 has 16 amino acids. CDR1 MNHEY and CDR2 SVGAGI come from the germline V gene. CDR3 bases: TGTGCCAGCAGTTCAATTGGGGGAGGGATTAATCAGCCCCAGCATTTT. It yields the protein CASSSIGGGINQPQHF.

This clone was observed a handful of times. The rearrangement joins TRBV4-3 to TRBJ2-7; D ambiguous. The germline V and J ends were trimmed by 0 bases and 0 bases, with 9 bases remaining between them. Germline V CDR1 and CDR2: LGHNA, YSLEER. CDR3 length equals 15 residues. The DNA of the CDR3 is TGCGCCAGCAGCCAAGATCTGAGTAGCTCCTACGAGCAGTACTTC. Translating gives CASSQDLSSSYEQYF.